The T cell receptor beta chain described here comes from a study of cytomegalovirus exposure and HLA in healthy donors. Findings and limits, study-wide: Sequencing artifact likely explains a cluster of highly shared sequence variants.

Remarks on this clone: Its antigen remains unknown.

PCR amplification relied on 60 Vbeta primers (plus 13 Jbeta primers). Data came from immunoSEQ multiplex PCR; TCRdb stores just in-frame clones and leaves some out. The sample records around 150,000 clones, more than 70% being singletons. Sequencing was carried out using PBMCs. The sequence was collected from a male donor in good health and CMV-seronegative.

CDR3 region: CASSSPGTQYF. For the CDR3, the DNA is TGCGCCAGCAGCAGCCCGGGGACCCAGTACTTC. This chain joins TRBV5-1 and TRBJ2-5; D remains ambiguous. Germline V lookup: CDR1 SGHRS, CDR2 YFSETQ. Trimming left V 4 bases short and J 7 bases short, with 8 bases between. The CDR3 length is 11 residues.